This TCR beta chain comes out of a study of cytomegalovirus exposure and HLA in healthy donors. PCR involved 60 Vbeta and 13 Jbeta primers. Some clones are missing from TCRdb's copy, which holds only in-frame ones; the method was immunoSEQ multiplex PCR. The profile shows 140,000 to 150,000 clones, more than 75% of them singletons. Study outcomes and limitations: CMV serostatus was the sole immune exposure data available. A missense DCLRE1C variant was associated with V- and J-gene trimming of TCR beta chains in a later analysis, and an independent cohort replicated the association. Despite most TCR sequences being rare, some public TCRs occurred in many donors.

At the time of sampling, donors were nominally healthy, though unrecorded immune exposures were likely. For this clone: Its antigen is unidentified.

This CDR3 contains 17 residues. After removal of 1 base from V and 5 bases from J, the junction contained 13 bases not matched to a gene. Per germline, CDR1 SGHTA and CDR2 FQGNSA. This sequence was found in a woman aged 18-29 years in good health and CMV-seropositive. This chain uses TRBV7-2 with TRBJ1-1, with TRBD1 matching 7 bases. Specimen: PBMCs. CDR3: CASSLGLGGGVRTEAFF. The CDR3 DNA sequence: TGTGCCAGCAGCTTAGGTTTAGGGGGCGGTGTGAGAACTGAAGCTTTCTTT.